The 19 T cell receptor beta chains in this list originate from one sample, sequenced in a study of T cells in tuberculosis. Clones were sequenced by immunoSEQ multiplex PCR, and TCRdb holds only the in-frame ones, with some missing. The sample shows some 41,000 clones, about 94% of them seen only once. The source material was PBMCs. These receptors all stem from a donor aged 5 to 30 with latent tuberculosis or without tuberculosis infection. Some clones in this sample may be carry-over from other donors' samples.

The chain recombines TRBV28 with TRBJ1-4; D might be TRBD1 (6 bases). V shed 2 bases and J shed 7 bases, with 11 bases lying between them. Germline V gene data show CDR1 as MDHEN and CDR2 as SYDVKM. This CDR3 comprises 14 residues. The CDR3 sequence: CASSLRGRGEKLFF. The CDR3 DNA is TGTGCCAGCAGTTTAAGGGGGAGGGGTGAAAAACTGTTTTTT.

This chain links TRBV28 with TRBJ1-1; 8 bases are a match to TRBD1. CDR3 size: 16 residues. CDR1 MDHEN and CDR2 SYDVKM come from the germline V gene. Losses at the gene ends were 3 bases for V and 1 base for J; bases not matched to a gene: 7. CDR3 bases: TGTGCCAGCAGTTTCCTCAGGGGGCGTGGGAACACTGAAGCTTTCTTT. It is translated as CASSFLRGRGNTEAFF.

This clone showed up just once. The CDR3 sequence is CAISDLAGALNEQFF. The DNA for the CDR3 is TGTGCCATCAGTGATCTAGCAGGAGCCCTCAATGAGCAGTTCTTC. The V gene is TRBV10-3, the J gene TRBJ2-1; D is perhaps TRBD2 (5 bases). In germline, CDR1 is ENHRY, CDR2 SYGVKD. The CDR3 sequence is 15 residues long. Trimming shortened V by 3 bases and J by 6 bases, and 15 bases separated the two germline ends.

This chain uses TRBV27 with TRBJ2-6, with D perhaps TRBD2 (5 bases). Germline values: CDR1 MNHEY, CDR2 SMNVEV (reference sequence). The CDR3 has 14 amino acids. Trimming shortened V by 6 bases and J by 3 bases, and 9 bases separated the two germline ends. Here the CDR3 DNA reads TGTGCCAGCAGGAGGGATTATGGGGCCAACGTCCTGACTTTC. Amino acid sequence: CASRRDYGANVLTF.

V usage is TRBV14 and J usage is TRBJ2-7, with 11 bases identical to TRBD2. Looked up from germline, CDR1 is SGHDN and CDR2 is FVKESK. CDR3 length: 15 amino acids. V was pared by 6 bases and J by 4 bases, with 8 bases of the junction left unmatched. The CDR3 DNA is TGTGCCAGCAGATCTAGCGGGAGGTCGCCTTACGAGCAGTACTTC. Translated, it gives CASRSSGRSPYEQYF. The variable domain in full, with the rest retrieved from reference TRBV14 and TRBJ2-7, is EAGVTQFPSHSVIEKGQTVTLRCDPISGHDNLYWYRRVMGKEIKFLLHFVKESKQDESGMPNNRFLAERTGGTYSTLKVQPAELEDSGVYFCASRSSGRSPYEQYFGPGTRLTVT.

CDR3 DNA sequence: TGCGCCAGCAGCCAAGATCTCACAGCTTACAATGAGCAGTTCTTC. This gives the protein CASSQDLTAYNEQFF. V is TRBV4-3 and J is TRBJ2-1; no clear D. Trimming removed 0 bases at V and 4 bases at J, with 10 bases between. The CDR3 extends over 15 amino acids. The germline V gene encodes CDR1 LGHNA and CDR2 YSLEER.

The chain carries TRBV7-3 and TRBJ1-2, with 8 bases matching TRBD1. The V gene end was trimmed by 3 bases and the J gene end by 6 bases; junction bases not matched to a gene: 3. The V gene's germline CDR1 is SGHTA and CDR2 FQGTGA. The CDR3 loop spans 13 amino acids. The CDR3 DNA follows: TGTGCCAGCAGCTTTTTGACAGGGGATGGCTACACCTTC. Protein product: CASSFLTGDGYTF.

In this sample, this clone turned up a few times. The gene calls are TRBV10-1 and TRBJ1-1, with a tentative D call TRBD1 (5 bases). Trimming removed 6 bases from V and 3 bases from J, with 11 bases in between. Per the germline V gene, CDR1 is WNHNN and CDR2 is SYGVQD (reference sequence). The CDR3 covers 13 residues. CDR3 DNA: TGCGCCAGCAGAGGGGACTCGTACACTGAAGCTTTCTTT. It is translated as CASRGDSYTEAFF.

This sequence joins TRBV6-5 and TRBJ2-1; 12 nucleotides align to TRBD2. With 6 bases clipped from V and 5 bases from J, the junction kept 5 bases outside the gene matches. Germline lookup yields CDR1 MNHEY and CDR2 SVGAGI. This CDR3 spans 15 amino acids. The CDR3 spells CASSETSGGNNEQFF. The DNA of the CDR3 is TGTGCCAGCAGCGAGACTAGCGGGGGAAACAATGAGCAGTTCTTC.

The chain couples TRBV4-3 to TRBJ2-3; TRBD1 agrees at 7 bases. V trimming: 0 bases; J trimming: 6 bases; junction bases outside the gene matches: 9. The germline CDR1 and CDR2 sequences are LGHNA and YSLEER. There are 16 residues in the CDR3. The CDR3 region is CASSQDRDPRGDTQYF. The DNA of the CDR3 is TGCGCCAGCAGCCAAGATCGGGACCCCAGGGGGGATACGCAGTATTTT.

This sequence joins TRBV5-6 and TRBJ2-1, with 7 bases that match TRBD2. From germline, CDR1 is SGHDT and CDR2 YYEEEE. This CDR3 has 15 residues. V lost 1 base and J lost 6; bases outside the gene matches: 7. This chain's CDR3 is CASSLMAGVGNEQFF. The CDR3 bases are TGTGCCAGCAGCTTGATGGCGGGAGTGGGCAATGAGCAGTTCTTC.

V usage is TRBV28 and J usage is TRBJ2-7; 8 bases are shared with TRBD1. The CDR3 covers 15 residues. The germline V gene encodes CDR1 MDHEN and CDR2 SYDVKM. Germline trimming cut 1 base from V and 2 bases from J; bases unmatched to any gene: 4. CDR3 bases: TGTGCCAGCAGTTTATCGGGGACAGGAGCCTACGAGCAGTACTTC. Translating it yields CASSLSGTGAYEQYF.

The V call is TRBV5-1, the J call TRBJ2-3; D call uncertain. CDR1 and CDR2 from the germline V gene are SGHRS and YFSETQ. The CDR3 consists of 12 residues. The V and J ends lost 2 bases and 1 base respectively, with 2 bases between them. CDR3 DNA: TGCGCCAGCAGCTTCGGCACAGATACGCAGTATTTT. Protein: CASSFGTDTQYF. Supplemented by reference TRBV5-1 and TRBJ2-3, the full variable domain reads KAGVTQTPRYLIKTRGQQVTLSCSPISGHRSVSWYQQTPGQGLQFLFEYFSETQRNKGNFPGRFSGRQFSNSRSEMNVSTLELGDSALYLCASSFGTDTQYFGPGTRLTVL.

This rearrangement joins TRBV4-2 to TRBJ2-7; 12 nucleotides align to TRBD2. The J segment lost 1 base and the V segment lost 0 bases, leaving 1 base of the junction unmatched. CDR3 length: 16 amino acids. Germline V gene data show CDR1 as LGHNA and CDR2 as YNFKEQ. As DNA, the CDR3 is TGTGCCAGCAGCCAAGAGACTAGCGGGAGTTCCTACGAGCAGTACTTC. This gives the protein CASSQETSGSSYEQYF.

The chain links TRBV5-1 to TRBJ2-7; TRBD2 matches 10 bases. Looked up from germline, CDR1 is SGHRS and CDR2 is YFSETQ. The ends lost 1 base at V and 5 bases at J; junction bases unmatched: 6. The CDR3 totals 15 residues. CDR3 DNA: TGCGCCAGCAGCTTGTCCCTAGCGGGAGTCCACGAGCAGTACTTC. Its translation is CASSLSLAGVHEQYF.

The chain combines TRBV9 with TRBJ1-5; D is undetermined. The V gene's germline CDR1 is SGDLS and CDR2 YYNGEE. The CDR3 has 14 residues. Trimming pared 0 bases from V and 7 bases from J, leaving 11 bases between. The CDR3 DNA is TGTGCCAGCAGCGTAGGAGGAGGGCGGCAGCCCCAGCATTTT. It specifies CASSVGGGRQPQHF.

The chain has TRBV4-3 and TRBJ2-7, with D hard to call. The germline V gene has CDR1 LGHNA and CDR2 YSLEER. V was pared by 0 bases and J by 5 bases, with 8 bases between. The CDR3 loop spans 13 amino acids. CDR3 nucleotide sequence: TGCGCCAGCAGCCAAGAGACTTACGACGAGCAGTACTTC. Amino acid sequence: CASSQETYDEQYF.

J is TRBJ1-1 and V is TRBV6-5, with a possible D match to TRBD1 (5 bases). The CDR3 has 14 residues. Trimming removed 5 bases at V and 6 bases at J, with 16 bases between. Germline loops: CDR1 MNHEY, CDR2 SVGAGI. The chain's CDR3 is CASSPTSSGAEAFF. The CDR3 region has the DNA TGTGCCAGCAGTCCCACGTCCTCGGGGGCTGAAGCTTTCTTT.

This rearrangement joins TRBV7-3 to TRBJ2-7, with D perhaps TRBD2 (6 bases). This CDR3 comprises 15 residues. Germline values: CDR1 SGHTA, CDR2 FQGTGA. V shed 5 bases and J shed 2 bases, with 16 bases lying between them. The CDR3: CASSPYQDYAYEQYF. In DNA form, the CDR3 reads TGTGCCAGCAGCCCCTACCAGGACTACGCCTACGAGCAGTACTTC.